This TCR beta chain derives from a study of beta chain features in type 1 diabetes. Trimming took 0 bases from V and 4 from J, leaving 15 bases between them. Germline V gives CDR1 SGHRS, CDR2 YFSETQ. The CDR3 length is 16 residues. A note on this clone: Antigen unknown.

Every isolated RNA sample was fully reverse transcribed, so sequencing captured expressed TCRB transcripts. TCRdb keeps only in-frame clones here, not all; method: immunoSEQ multiplex PCR. The table lists hundreds of thousands of clones, approximately 10% of them singletons. Whole-study results and caveats: Patients showed naive, central memory and Treg TCRB repertoires that appeared more similar than those of healthy donors.

V usage is TRBV5-1 and J usage is TRBJ2-3, with D hard to call. This receptor was identified in a woman in her twenties or thirties in good health. Input material: naive CD4+ T cells from blood. The CDR3 region is CASSLVGGFDADTQYF. The CDR3 DNA sequence: TGCGCCAGCAGCTTGGTAGGCGGATTTGATGCAGATACGCAGTATTTT.